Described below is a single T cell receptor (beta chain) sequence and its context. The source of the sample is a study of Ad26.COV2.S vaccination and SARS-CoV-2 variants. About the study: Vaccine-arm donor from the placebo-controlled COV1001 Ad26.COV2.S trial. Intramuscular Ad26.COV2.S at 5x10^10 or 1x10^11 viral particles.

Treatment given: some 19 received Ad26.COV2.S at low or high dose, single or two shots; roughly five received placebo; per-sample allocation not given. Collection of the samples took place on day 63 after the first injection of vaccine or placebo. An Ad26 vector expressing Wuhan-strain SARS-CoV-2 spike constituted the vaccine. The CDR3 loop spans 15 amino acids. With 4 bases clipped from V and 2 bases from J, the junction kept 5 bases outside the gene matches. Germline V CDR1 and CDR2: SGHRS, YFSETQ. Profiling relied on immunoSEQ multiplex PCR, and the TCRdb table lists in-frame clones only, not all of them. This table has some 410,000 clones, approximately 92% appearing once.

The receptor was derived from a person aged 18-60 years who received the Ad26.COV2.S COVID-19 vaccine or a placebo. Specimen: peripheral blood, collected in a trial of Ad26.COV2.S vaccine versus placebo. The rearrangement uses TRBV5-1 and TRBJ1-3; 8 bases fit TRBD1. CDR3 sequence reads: CASSPGQGAGNTIYF. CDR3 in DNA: TGCGCCAGCAGCCCTGGACAGGGCGCTGGAAACACCATATATTTT.